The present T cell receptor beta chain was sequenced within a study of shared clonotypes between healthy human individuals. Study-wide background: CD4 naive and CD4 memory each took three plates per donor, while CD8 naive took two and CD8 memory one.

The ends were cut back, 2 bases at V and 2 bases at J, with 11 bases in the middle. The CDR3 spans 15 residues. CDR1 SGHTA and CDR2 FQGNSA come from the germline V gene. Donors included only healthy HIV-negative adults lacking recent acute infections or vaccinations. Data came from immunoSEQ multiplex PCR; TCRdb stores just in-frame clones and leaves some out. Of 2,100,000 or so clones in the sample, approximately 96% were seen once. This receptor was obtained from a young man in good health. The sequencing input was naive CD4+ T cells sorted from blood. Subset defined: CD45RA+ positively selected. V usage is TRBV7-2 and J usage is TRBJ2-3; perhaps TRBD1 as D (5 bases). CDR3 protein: CASSLRGMTTDTQYF. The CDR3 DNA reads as TGTGCCAGCAGCTTAAGGGGCATGACCACAGATACGCAGTATTTT. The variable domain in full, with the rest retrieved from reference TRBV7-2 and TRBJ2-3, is GAGVSQSPSNKVTEKGKDVELRCDPISGHTALYWYRQSLGQGLEFLIYFQGNSAPDKSGLPSDRFSAERTGGSVSTLTIQRTQQEDSAVYLCASSLRGMTTDTQYFGPGTRLTVL.